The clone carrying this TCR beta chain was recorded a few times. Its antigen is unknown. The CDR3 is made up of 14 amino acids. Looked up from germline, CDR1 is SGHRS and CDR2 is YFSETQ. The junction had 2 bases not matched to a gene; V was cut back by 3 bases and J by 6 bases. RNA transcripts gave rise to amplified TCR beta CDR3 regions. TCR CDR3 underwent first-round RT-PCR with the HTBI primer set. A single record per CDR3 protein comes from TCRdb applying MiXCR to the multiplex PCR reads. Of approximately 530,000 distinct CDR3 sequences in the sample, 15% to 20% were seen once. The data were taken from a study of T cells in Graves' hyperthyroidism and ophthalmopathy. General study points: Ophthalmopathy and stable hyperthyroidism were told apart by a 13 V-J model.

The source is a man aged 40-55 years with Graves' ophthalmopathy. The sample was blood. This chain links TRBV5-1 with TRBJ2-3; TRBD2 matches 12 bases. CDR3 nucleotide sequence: TGCGCCAGCAGCTCTAGCGGGGGGGCGGATACGCAGTATTTT. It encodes CASSSSGGADTQYF.